The T cell receptor beta chain under discussion was sequenced for a study of siplizumab effects on memory and regulatory T cells. Study findings and constraints: Memory T cells appeared less diverse than naive cells, which seemed to contribute substantially to alloresponse. Confirmation was lacking for the suppressive function of proliferating Tregs derived from siplizumab cultures.

The V and J ends lost 5 bases and 9 bases respectively, with 19 bases between them. Germline V gene sequence: CDR1 MNHEY, CDR2 SMNVEV (reference sequence). The CDR3 spans 14 residues. Per sample, 85,000 to 100,000 TCR templates underwent assay. Clones were sequenced by immunoSEQ multiplex PCR, and TCRdb holds only the in-frame ones, with some missing. The sample holds 75,000 to 100,000 clones; about 93% are singletons and the top ten take about 1.4%. Comments on this clone: As yet, its antigen is unknown.

The chain is built from TRBV27 and TRBJ1-1; unclear D gene. The receptor's source is a human donor in good health. Sequenced: non-Treg CD4+ T cells sorted from blood. Written as DNA, the CDR3 is TGTGCCAGCAGTCCCCCCCGGCAGCGAGGGAAAGCTTTCTTT. Translation: CASSPPRQRGKAFF.